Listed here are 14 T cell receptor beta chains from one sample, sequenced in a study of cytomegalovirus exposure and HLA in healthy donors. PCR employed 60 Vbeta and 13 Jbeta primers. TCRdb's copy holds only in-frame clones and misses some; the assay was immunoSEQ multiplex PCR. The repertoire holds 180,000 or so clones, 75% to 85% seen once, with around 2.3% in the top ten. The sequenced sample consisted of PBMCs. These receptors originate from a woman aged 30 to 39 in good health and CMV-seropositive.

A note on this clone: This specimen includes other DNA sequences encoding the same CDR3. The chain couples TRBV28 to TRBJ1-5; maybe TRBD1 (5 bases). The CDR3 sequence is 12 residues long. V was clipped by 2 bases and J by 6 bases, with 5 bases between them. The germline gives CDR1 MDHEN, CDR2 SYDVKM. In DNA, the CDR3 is TGTGCCAGCAGTTTAAGGGGTCAGCCCCAGCATTTT. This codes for CASSLRGQPQHF.

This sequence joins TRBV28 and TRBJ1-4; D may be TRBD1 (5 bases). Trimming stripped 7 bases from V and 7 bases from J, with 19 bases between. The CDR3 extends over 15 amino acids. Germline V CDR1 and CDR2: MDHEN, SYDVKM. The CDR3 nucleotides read TGTGCCAGCACCTCTGGAGGGGCAGGGAGTGAAAAACTGTTTTTT. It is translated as CASTSGGAGSEKLFF.

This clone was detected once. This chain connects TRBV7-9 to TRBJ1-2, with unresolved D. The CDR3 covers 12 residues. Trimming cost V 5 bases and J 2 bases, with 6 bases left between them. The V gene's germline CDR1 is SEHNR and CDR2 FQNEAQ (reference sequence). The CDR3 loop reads CASSKQNYGYTF. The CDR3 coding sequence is TGTGCCAGCAGCAAACAAAACTATGGCTACACCTTC.

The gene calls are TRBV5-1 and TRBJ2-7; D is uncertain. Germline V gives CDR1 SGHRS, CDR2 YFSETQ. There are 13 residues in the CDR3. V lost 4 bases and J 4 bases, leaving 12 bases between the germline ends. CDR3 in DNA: TGCGCCAGCAGCCCGATGGTCAGTTACGAGCAGTACTTC. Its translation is CASSPMVSYEQYF.

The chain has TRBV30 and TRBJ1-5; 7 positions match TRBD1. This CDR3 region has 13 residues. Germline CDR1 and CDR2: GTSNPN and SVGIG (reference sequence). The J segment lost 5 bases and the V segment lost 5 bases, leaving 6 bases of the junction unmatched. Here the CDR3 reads CAWAGQGDQPQHF. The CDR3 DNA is TGTGCCTGGGCCGGGCAGGGGGATCAGCCCCAGCATTTT. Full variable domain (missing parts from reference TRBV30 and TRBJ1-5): SQTIHQWPATLVQPVGSPLSLECTVEGTSNPNLYWYRQAAGRGLQLLFYSVGIGQISSEVPQNLSASRPQDRQFILSSKKLLLSDSGFYLCAWAGQGDQPQHFGDGTRLSIL.

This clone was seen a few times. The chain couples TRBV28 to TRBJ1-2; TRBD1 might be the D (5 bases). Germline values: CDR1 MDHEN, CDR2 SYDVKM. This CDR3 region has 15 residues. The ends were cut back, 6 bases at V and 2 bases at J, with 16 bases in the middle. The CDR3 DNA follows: TGTGCCAGCAGCTCCCTCAGGGAACCCAACTATGGCTACACCTTC. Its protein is CASSSLREPNYGYTF.

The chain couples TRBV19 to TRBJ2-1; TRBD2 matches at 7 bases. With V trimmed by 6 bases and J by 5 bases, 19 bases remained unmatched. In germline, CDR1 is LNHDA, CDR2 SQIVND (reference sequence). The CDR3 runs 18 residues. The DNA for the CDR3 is TGTGCCAGTAGAGACACGACTAGCTGGATCCCGCCTGACAATGAGCAGTTCTTC. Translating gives CASRDTTSWIPPDNEQFF.

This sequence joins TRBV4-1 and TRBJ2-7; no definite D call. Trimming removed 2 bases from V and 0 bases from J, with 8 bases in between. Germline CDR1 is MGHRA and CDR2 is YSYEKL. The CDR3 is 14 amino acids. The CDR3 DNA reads TGCGCCAGCAGCCAATTACTTACCTCCTACGAGCAGTACTTC. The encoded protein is CASSQLLTSYEQYF.

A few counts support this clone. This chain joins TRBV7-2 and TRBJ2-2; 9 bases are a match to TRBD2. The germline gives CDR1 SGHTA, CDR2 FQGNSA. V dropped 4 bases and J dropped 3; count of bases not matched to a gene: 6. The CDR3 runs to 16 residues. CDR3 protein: CASSSRLAVDTGELFF. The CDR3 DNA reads TGTGCCAGCAGCTCCCGACTAGCGGTGGACACCGGGGAGCTGTTTTTT. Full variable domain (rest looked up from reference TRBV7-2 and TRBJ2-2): GAGVSQSPSNKVTEKGKDVELRCDPISGHTALYWYRQSLGQGLEFLIYFQGNSAPDKSGLPSDRFSAERTGGSVSTLTIQRTQQEDSAVYLCASSSRLAVDTGELFFGEGSRLTVL.

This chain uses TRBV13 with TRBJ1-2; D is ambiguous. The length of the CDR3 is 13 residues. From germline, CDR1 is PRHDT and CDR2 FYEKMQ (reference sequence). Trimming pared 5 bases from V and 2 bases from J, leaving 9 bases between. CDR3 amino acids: CASSPPENYGYTF. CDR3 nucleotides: TGTGCCAGCAGCCCTCCCGAGAACTATGGCTACACCTTC.

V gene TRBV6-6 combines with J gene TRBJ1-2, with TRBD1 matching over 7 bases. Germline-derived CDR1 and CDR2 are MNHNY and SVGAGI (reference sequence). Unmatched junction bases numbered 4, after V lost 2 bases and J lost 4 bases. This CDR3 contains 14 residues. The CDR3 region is CASSYTGASYGYTF. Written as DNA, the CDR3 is TGTGCCAGCAGTTACACAGGGGCCTCCTATGGCTACACCTTC.

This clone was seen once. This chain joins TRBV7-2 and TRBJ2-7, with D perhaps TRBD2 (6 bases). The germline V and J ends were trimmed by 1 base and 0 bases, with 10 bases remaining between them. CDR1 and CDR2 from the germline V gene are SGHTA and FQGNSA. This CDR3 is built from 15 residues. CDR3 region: CASSLEAGSSYEQYF. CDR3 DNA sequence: TGTGCCAGCAGCTTAGAGGCGGGAAGCTCCTACGAGCAGTACTTC.

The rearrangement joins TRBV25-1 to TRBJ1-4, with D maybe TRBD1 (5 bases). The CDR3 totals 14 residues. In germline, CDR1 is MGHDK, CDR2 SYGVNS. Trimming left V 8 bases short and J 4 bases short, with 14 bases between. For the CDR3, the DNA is TGTGCCAGCTCAGGGTATGACGGTAATGAAAAACTGTTTTTT. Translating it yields CASSGYDGNEKLFF.

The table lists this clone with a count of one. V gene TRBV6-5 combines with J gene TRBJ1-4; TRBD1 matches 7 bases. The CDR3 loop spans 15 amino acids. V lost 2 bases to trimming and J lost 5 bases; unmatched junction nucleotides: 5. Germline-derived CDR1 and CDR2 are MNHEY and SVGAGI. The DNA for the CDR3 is TGTGCCAGCAGTTACAGGCCAGGGGGAAATGAAAAACTGTTTTTT. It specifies CASSYRPGGNEKLFF.